The 7 T cell receptor beta chains listed next were all sequenced from one sample in a study of CD8+ T cells in alopecia areata. RNA was isolated and reverse transcribed to cDNA, the sequencing template. Data came from immunoSEQ multiplex PCR; TCRdb stores just in-frame clones and leaves some out. The repertoire includes approximately 200,000 clones, approximately 60% of them detected once, and 3% to 3.5% sits in the top ten. The treatment: oral pan-JAK inhibitor, 5-10 mg twice daily. Material: CD4+ T cells sorted from blood, obtained at week 4, from a patient treated with tofacitinib. All receptors derive from a human donor with alopecia areata.

This clone was counted once. Written as DNA, the CDR3 is TGTGCCAGCAGCTTACCGCTTCAAGAGACCCAGTACTTC. Encoded protein: CASSLPLQETQYF. The J gene is TRBJ2-5, the V gene TRBV7-9; D remains ambiguous. Between the trimmed V and J ends, which lost 2 bases and 2 bases, there was a span of 6 bases. This CDR3 is built from 13 residues. CDR1 SEHNR and CDR2 FQNEAQ come from the germline V gene (reference sequence).

This chain links TRBV5-6 with TRBJ2-7; a possible D gene is TRBD1 (6 bases). The germline gives CDR1 SGHDT, CDR2 YYEEEE. The CDR3 runs 14 residues. V dropped 5 bases and J dropped 0 bases, with 12 bases sitting between them. Here the CDR3 reads CASRPQGSSYEQYF. The CDR3, as DNA: TGTGCCAGCAGGCCCCAGGGGAGCTCCTACGAGCAGTACTTC.

V gene TRBV6-5 combines with J gene TRBJ2-7; perhaps TRBD2 as D (6 bases). Germline loops: CDR1 MNHEY, CDR2 SVGAGI. V gave up 6 bases and J gave up 6 bases, with 12 bases separating them. The CDR3 spans 12 residues. CDR3 DNA sequence: TGTGCCAGCAGGTACCGGGACTCCGAGCAGTACTTC. This translates into CASRYRDSEQYF.

The chain combines TRBV2 with TRBJ2-1, with 7 bases fitting TRBD1. The V gene end was trimmed by 4 bases and the J gene end by 8 bases; junction bases not matched to a gene: 8. This CDR3 has 14 residues. The germline gives CDR1 SNHLY, CDR2 FYNNEI. CDR3 sequence reads: CASSGDRDSYEQFF. The CDR3 DNA reads as TGTGCCAGCAGTGGGGACCGGGACAGCTATGAGCAGTTCTTC.

Only a few counts were recorded for this clone. Here the CDR3 reads CASSRLNTEAFF. The CDR3 DNA reads as TGTGCCAGCAGCCGTTTGAACACTGAAGCTTTCTTT. This sequence joins TRBV4-2 and TRBJ1-1; unclear D gene. This CDR3 has 12 amino acids. The V end was cut by 4 bases, the J end by 0 bases, with 3 bases between. CDR1 is LGHNA and CDR2 is YNFKEQ in the germline V gene.

Concerning this clone: Other DNA sequences in this specimen translate into the identical CDR3. This sequence joins TRBV29-1 and TRBJ2-5; 8 bases fit TRBD1. V shed 6 bases and J 1 base; nucleotides not matched to a gene: 1. From germline, CDR1 is SQVTM and CDR2 ANQGSEA. The CDR3 length is 12 residues. CDR3 in DNA: TGCAGCGTAGGGACAGGCCAAGAGACCCAGTACTTC. Translation: CSVGTGQETQYF.

This sequence joins TRBV5-4 and TRBJ2-5; D remains unclear. The CDR3 length is 14 residues. Looked up from germline, CDR1 is SGHNT and CDR2 is YYREEE (reference sequence). V lost 4 bases to trimming and J lost 0 bases, with 10 bases between them. CDR3 region: CASSPNPDQETQYF. The CDR3 DNA reads TGTGCCAGCAGCCCGAACCCCGACCAAGAGACCCAGTACTTC.